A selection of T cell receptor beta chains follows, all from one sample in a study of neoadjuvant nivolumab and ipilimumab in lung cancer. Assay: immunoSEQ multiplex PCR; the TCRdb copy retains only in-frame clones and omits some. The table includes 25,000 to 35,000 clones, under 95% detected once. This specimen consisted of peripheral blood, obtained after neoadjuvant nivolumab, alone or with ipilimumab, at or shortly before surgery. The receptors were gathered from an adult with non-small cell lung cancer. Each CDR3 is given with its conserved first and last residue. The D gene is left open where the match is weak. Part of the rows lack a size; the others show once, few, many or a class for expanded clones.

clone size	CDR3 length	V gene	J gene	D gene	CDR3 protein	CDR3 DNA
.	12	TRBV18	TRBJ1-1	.	CASSPANTEAFF	TGTGCCAGCTCACCGGCAAACACTGAAGCTTTCTTT
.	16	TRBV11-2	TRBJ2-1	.	CASSLVGSRGLNEQFF	TGTGCCAGCAGCTTAGTGGGCTCCCGGGGGCTCAATGAGCAGTTCTTC
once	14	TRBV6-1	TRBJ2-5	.	CASSEAGFQETQYF	TGTGCCAGCAGTGAAGCAGGCTTTCAAGAGACCCAGTACTTC
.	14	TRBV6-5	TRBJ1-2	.	CASSPGRNNYGYTF	TGTGCCAGCAGCCCCGGGAGAAATAACTATGGCTACACCTTC
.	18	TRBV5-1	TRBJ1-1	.	CASSLAGIIWGMNTEAFF	TGCGCCAGCAGCTTGGCAGGGATAATCTGGGGCATGAACACTGAAGCTTTCTTT
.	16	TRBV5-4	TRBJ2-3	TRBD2	CASSPTGRGSTDTQYF	TGTGCCAGCAGCCCAACGGGGCGGGGGAGCACAGATACGCAGTATTTT
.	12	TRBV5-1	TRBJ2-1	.	CASSLFPTEQFF	TGCGCCAGCAGCTTGTTCCCTACAGAGCAGTTCTTC
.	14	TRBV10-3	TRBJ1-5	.	CAISDGGSNQPQHF	TGTGCCATCAGTGACGGAGGGAGCAATCAGCCCCAGCATTTT
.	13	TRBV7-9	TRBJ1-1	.	CASSPATASKAFF	TGTGCCAGCAGCCCCGCGACAGCCAGTAAAGCTTTCTTT
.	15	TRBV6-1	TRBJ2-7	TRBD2	CASSERTSASYEQYF	TGTGCCAGCAGTGAAAGAACTAGCGCATCCTACGAGCAGTACTTC
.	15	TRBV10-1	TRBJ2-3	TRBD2	CASSATSHGTDTQYF	TGCGCCAGCAGTGCGACTAGCCATGGCACAGATACGCAGTATTTT
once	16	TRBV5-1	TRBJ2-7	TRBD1	CASSLARTGRSAEQYF	TGCGCCAGCAGCTTGGCCAGGACAGGTCGGTCCGCCGAGCAGTACTTC
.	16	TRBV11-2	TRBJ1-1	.	CASSLGGEGMNTEAFF	TGTGCCAGCAGCTTAGGAGGGGAGGGAATGAACACTGAAGCTTTCTTT
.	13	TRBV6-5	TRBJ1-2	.	CASSYVGDYGYTF	TGTGCCAGCAGTTACGTCGGTGACTATGGCTACACCTTC
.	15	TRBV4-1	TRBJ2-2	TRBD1	CASSRQGSNTGELFF	TGCGCCAGCAGCCGACAGGGGTCGAACACCGGGGAGCTGTTTTTT
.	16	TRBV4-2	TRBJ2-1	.	CASSQEATSSYNEQFF	TGTGCCAGCAGCCAAGAGGCGACTAGCTCCTACAATGAGCAGTTCTTC
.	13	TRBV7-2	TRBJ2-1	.	CASSLARHSEQFF	TGTGCCAGCAGCTTAGCGCGGCATAGTGAGCAGTTCTTC
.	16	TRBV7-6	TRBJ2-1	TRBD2	CASSRLGLAGVDEQFF	TGTGCCAGCAGCCGCCTTGGACTAGCGGGAGTTGATGAGCAGTTCTTC
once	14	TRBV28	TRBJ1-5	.	CASSFHREGQPQHF	TGTGCCAGCAGTTTCCACAGGGAGGGACAGCCCCAGCATTTT
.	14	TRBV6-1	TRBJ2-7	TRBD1	CASSEGQGLHEQYF	TGTGCCAGCAGTGAAGGACAGGGGCTACACGAGCAGTACTTC
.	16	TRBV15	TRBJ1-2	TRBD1	CATSRGYDRGPYGYTF	TGTGCCACCAGCAGAGGGTACGACAGGGGACCTTATGGCTACACCTTC
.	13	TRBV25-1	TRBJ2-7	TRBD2	CASSGGLRYEQYF	TGTGCCAGCAGTGGGGGACTACGATACGAGCAGTACTTC